This T cell receptor beta chain came from a study of tumor-infiltrating lymphocytes in primary liver carcinoma. RNA was extracted from whole blood without cell sorting, alongside germline DNA. This clonotype was observed a handful of times. V shed 5 bases, J shed 5 bases, and the junction held 10 bases outside the gene matches. The CDR3 contains 15 residues. Per the germline V gene, CDR1 is SGHVS and CDR2 is FQNEAQ. A primer matching the constant region was used to make TCR beta cDNA from 450 to 500 ng of total RNA. Modified slightly, ARM-PCR produced TCR beta libraries over three nested multiplex PCR rounds. The opening two PCR rounds, 10 cycles each, paired TRBV1-TRBV30 forward primers with a C-beta reverse primer. TCRdb passed the multiplex PCR reads through MiXCR, listing each CDR3 protein once. Of about 320,000 distinct CDR3 sequences listed, roughly three fifths are singletons.

This TCR was sampled from a woman younger than 45 with primary liver carcinoma and hepatitis B virus infection. What was sequenced was peripheral blood. The gene calls are TRBV7-8 and TRBJ2-7; 9 bases are a match to TRBD1. CDR3 nucleotide sequence: TGTGCCAGCAGCCCAGTCCGGGACAGGGTCAACGAGCAGTACTTC. It codes for CASSPVRDRVNEQYF. Variable domain in full (rest from reference TRBV7-8 and TRBJ2-7): GAGVSQSPRYKVAKRGQDVALRCDPISGHVSLFWYQQALGQGPEFLTYFQNEAQLDKSGLPSDRFFAERPEGSVSTLKIQRTQQEDSAVYLCASSPVRDRVNEQYFGPGTRLTVT.